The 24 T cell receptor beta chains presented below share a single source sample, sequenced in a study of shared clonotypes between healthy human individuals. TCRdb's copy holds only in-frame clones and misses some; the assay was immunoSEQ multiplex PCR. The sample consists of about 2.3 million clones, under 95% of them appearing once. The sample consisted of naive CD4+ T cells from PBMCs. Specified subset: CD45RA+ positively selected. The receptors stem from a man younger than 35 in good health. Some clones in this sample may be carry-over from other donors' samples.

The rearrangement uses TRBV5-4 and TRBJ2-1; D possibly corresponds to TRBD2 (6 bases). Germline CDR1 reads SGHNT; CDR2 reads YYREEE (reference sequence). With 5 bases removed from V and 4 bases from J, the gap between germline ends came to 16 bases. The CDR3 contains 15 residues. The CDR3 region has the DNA TGTGCCAGCAGACGTTCTAGCGCCTTATACAATGAGCAGTTCTTC. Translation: CASRRSSALYNEQFF.

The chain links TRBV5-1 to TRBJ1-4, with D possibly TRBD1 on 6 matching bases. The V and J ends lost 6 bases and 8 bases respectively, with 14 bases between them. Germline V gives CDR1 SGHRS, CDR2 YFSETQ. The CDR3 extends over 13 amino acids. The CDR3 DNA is TGCGCCAGCACTAGACAGGTCGGGGAAAAACTGTTTTTT. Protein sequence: CASTRQVGEKLFF.

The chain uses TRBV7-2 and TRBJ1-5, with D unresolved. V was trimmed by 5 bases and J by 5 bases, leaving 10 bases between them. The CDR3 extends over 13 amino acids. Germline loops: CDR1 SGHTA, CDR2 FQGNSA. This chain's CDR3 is CASSKARDQPQHF. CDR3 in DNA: TGTGCCAGCAGCAAAGCTCGGGATCAGCCCCAGCATTTT. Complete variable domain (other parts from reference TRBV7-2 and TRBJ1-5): GAGVSQSPSNKVTEKGKDVELRCDPISGHTALYWYRQSLGQGLEFLIYFQGNSAPDKSGLPSDRFSAERTGGSVSTLTIQRTQQEDSAVYLCASSKARDQPQHFGDGTRLSIL.

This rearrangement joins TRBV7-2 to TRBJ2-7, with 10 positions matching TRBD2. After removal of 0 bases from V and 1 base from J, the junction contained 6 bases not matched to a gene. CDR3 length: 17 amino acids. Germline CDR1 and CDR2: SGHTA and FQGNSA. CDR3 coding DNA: TGTGCCAGCAGCTTAGCGGCTAGCGGGAGTAGTTCCTACGAGCAGTACTTC. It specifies CASSLAASGSSSYEQYF. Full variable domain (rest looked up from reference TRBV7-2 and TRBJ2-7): GAGVSQSPSNKVTEKGKDVELRCDPISGHTALYWYRQSLGQGLEFLIYFQGNSAPDKSGLPSDRFSAERTGGSVSTLTIQRTQQEDSAVYLCASSLAASGSSSYEQYFGPGTRLTVT.

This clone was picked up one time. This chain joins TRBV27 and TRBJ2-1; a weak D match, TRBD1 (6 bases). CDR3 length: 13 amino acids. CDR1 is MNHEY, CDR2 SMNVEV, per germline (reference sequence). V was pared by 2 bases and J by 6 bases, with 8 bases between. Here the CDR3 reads CASSLNRANEQFF. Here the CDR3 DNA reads TGTGCCAGCAGTTTAAACAGGGCCAATGAGCAGTTCTTC.

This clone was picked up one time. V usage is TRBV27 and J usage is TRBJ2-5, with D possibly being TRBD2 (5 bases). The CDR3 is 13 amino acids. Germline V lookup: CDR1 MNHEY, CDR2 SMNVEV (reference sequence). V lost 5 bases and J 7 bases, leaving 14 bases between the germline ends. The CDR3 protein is CASSPLVRGTQYF. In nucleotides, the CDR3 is TGTGCCAGCAGTCCTCTGGTCCGGGGGACCCAGTACTTC.

Written as DNA, the CDR3 is TGTGCCACCCAAGGTCGTGGGGGCTACACCTTC. Residues: CATQGRGGYTF. The chain has TRBV6-1 and TRBJ1-2; D call uncertain. Between the trimmed V and J ends, which lost 10 bases and 8 bases, there was a span of 14 bases. The CDR3 consists of 11 residues. CDR1 is MNHNS, CDR2 SASEGT, per germline.

The CDR3 here is CASSPLGQENTGELFF. The CDR3 DNA reads TGTGCCAGCAGCCCTTTGGGACAGGAAAACACCGGGGAGCTGTTTTTT. The V and J genes are TRBV5-6 and TRBJ2-2, with 8 bases identical to TRBD1. Per the germline V gene, CDR1 is SGHDT and CDR2 is YYEEEE. This CDR3 is 16 amino acids long. J was trimmed by 2 bases and V by 4 bases; bases with no gene match: 7.

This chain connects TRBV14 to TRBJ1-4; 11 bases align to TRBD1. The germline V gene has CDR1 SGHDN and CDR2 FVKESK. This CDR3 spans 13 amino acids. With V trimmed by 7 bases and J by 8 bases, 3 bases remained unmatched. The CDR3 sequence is CASTWTGGEKLFF. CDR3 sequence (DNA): TGTGCCAGCACCTGGACAGGGGGCGAAAAACTGTTTTTT.

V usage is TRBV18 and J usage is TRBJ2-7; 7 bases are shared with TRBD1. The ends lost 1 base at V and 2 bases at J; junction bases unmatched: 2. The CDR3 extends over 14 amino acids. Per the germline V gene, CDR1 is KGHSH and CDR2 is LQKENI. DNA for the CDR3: TGTGCCAGCTCACCACTTGGGACAGCCTACGAGCAGTACTTC. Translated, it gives CASSPLGTAYEQYF.

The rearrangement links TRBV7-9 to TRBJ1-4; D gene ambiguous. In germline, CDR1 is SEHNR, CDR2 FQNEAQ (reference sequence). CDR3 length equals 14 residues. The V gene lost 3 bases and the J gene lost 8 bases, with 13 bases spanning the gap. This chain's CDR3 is CASSFSRDGEKLFF. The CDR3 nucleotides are TGTGCCAGCAGCTTTTCTAGAGACGGCGAAAAACTGTTTTTT.

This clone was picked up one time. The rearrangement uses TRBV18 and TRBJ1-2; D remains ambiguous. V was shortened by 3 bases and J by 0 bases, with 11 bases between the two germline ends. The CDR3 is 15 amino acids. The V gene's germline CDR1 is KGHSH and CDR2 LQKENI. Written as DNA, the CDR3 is TGTGCCAGCTCACCTTTGGGCTACCCTAACTATGGCTACACCTTC. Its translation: CASSPLGYPNYGYTF. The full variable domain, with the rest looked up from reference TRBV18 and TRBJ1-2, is NAGVMQNPRHLVRRRGQEARLRCSPMKGHSHVYWYRQLPEEGLKFMVYLQKENIIDESGMPKERFSAEFPKEGPSILRIQQVVRGDSAAYFCASSPLGYPNYGYTFGSGTRLTVV.

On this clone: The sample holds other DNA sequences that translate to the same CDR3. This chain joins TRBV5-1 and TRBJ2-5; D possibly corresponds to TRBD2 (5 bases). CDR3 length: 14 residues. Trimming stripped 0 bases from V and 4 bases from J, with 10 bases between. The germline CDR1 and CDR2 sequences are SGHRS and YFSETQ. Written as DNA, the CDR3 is TGCGCCAGCAGCTTGGCCTCTGGGAGAGAGACCCAGTACTTC. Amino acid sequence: CASSLASGRETQYF.

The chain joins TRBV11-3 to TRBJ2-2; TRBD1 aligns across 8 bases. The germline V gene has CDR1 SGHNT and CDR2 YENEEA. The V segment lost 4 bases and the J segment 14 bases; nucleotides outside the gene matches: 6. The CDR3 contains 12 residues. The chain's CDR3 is CASSSRQGKLFF. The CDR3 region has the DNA TGTGCCAGCAGCTCAAGACAGGGGAAACTGTTTTTT.

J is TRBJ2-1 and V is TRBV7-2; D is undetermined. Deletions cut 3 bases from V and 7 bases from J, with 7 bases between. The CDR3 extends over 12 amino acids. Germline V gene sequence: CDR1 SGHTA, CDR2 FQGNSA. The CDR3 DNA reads TGTGCCAGCAGCTTCTGGGCTAATGAGCAGTTCTTC. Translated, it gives CASSFWANEQFF.

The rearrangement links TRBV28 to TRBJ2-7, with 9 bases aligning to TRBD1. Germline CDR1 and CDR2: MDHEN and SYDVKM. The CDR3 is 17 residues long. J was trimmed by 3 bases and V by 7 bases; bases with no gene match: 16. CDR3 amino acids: CASTPLNPGQGFYEQYF. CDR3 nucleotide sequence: TGTGCCAGCACCCCCTTGAATCCGGGACAGGGATTCTACGAGCAGTACTTC. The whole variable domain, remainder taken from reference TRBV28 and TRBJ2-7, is DVKVTQSSRYLVKRTGEKVFLECVQDMDHENMFWYRQDPGLGLRLIYFSYDVKMKEKGDIPEGYSVSREKKERFSLILESASTNQTSMYLCASTPLNPGQGFYEQYFGPGTRLTVT.

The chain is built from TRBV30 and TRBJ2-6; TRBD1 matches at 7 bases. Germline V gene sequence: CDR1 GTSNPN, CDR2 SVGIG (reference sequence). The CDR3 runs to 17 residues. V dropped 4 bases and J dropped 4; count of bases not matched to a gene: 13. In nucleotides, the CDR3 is TGTGCCTGGAATCGGGACAGAAGTTCGACCGGGGCCAACGTCCTGACTTTC. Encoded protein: CAWNRDRSSTGANVLTF.

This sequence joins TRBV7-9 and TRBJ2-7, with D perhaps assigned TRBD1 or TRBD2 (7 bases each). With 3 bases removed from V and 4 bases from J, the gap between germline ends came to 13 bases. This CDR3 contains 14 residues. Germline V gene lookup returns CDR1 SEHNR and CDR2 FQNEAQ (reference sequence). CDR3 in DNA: TGTGCCAGCAGCTTCAGTCAGGGGGGGTACGAGCAGTACTTC. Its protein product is CASSFSQGGYEQYF.

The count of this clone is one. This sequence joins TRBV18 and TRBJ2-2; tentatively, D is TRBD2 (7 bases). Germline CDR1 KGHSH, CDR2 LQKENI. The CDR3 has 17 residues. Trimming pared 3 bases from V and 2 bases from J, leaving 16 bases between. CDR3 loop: CASSPIGGLTNTGELFF. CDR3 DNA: TGTGCCAGCTCACCCATCGGGGGGCTCACTAACACCGGGGAGCTGTTTTTT.

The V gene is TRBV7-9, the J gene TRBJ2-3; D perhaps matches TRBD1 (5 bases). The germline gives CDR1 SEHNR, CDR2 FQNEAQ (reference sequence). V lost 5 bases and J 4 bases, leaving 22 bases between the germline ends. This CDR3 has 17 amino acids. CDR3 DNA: TGTGCCAGCAGCCCTAGGAAGACTGGGCAGGGCCCAGATACGCAGTATTTT. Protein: CASSPRKTGQGPDTQYF.

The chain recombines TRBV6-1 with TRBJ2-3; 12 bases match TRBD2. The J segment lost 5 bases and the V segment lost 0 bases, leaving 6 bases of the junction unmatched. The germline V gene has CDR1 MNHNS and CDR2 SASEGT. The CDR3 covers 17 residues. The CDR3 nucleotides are TGTGCCAGCAGTGAAGCGCTGACTAGCGGGAGTGGAGATACGCAGTATTTT. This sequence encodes CASSEALTSGSGDTQYF.

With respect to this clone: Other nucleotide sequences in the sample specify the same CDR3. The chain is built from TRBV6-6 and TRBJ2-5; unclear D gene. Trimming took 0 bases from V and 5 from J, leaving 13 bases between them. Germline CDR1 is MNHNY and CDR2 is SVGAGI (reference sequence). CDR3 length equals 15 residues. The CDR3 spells CASSYSTLVGETQYF. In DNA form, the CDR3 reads TGTGCCAGCAGTTACTCTACGCTAGTGGGGGAGACCCAGTACTTC.

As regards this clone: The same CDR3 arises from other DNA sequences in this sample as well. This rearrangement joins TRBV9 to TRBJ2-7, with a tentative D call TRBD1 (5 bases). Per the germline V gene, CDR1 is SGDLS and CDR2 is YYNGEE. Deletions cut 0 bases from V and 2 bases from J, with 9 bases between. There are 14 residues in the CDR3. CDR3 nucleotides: TGTGCCAGCAGCGTAGGGCAGGGAACCTACGAGCAGTACTTC. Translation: CASSVGQGTYEQYF. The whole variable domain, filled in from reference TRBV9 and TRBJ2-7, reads DSGVTQTPKHLITATGQRVTLRCSPRSGDLSVYWYQQSLDQGLQFLIQYYNGEERAKGNILERFSAQQFPDLHSELNLSSLELGDSALYFCASSVGQGTYEQYFGPGTRLTVT.

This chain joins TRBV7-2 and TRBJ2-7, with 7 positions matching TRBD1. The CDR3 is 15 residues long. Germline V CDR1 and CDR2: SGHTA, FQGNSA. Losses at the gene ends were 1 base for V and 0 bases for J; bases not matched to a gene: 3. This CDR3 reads CASSLGTGHSYEQYF. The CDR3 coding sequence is TGTGCCAGCAGCTTAGGGACAGGTCACTCCTACGAGCAGTACTTC.